This T cell receptor (beta chain) was sequenced for a study of CD8 T cells in Susac syndrome (dated by TCRdb to about 2019). For the study in its entirety: Repertoire sequencing was used to test whether CD8+ T cell activation and differentiation in Susac syndrome was antigen driven.

Study-wide conclusions, independent of this receptor: The number of individuals in the TCR sequencing and HLA analysis was recognized as being relatively small.

RNA was extracted using the RNeasy kit, and about 0.45 to 1 ug of the RNA was reverse transcribed with random hexamers. The immunoSEQ multiplex PCR assay, which covers 54 Vbeta and 13 Jbeta segments, was used to amplify TCR beta CDR3 regions. Bias from PCR amplification was corrected by using a synthetic template baseline for primer optimization and for computational correction. From the authors' description of their analysis: Reads were assigned to V, D and J genes according to IMGT and analyzed in immunoSEQ Analyzer, with only productive sequences retained. Clonality was calculated as one minus the Shannon entropy normalized by log2 of the number of productive unique sequences. For each patient and control, public and private clones were evaluated among the 100 most prevalent clones. A clone was defined as Susac-specific if it was absent from the healthy and MS cohorts, from approximately 980 published viral clones and from other ImmuneACCESS disease sequences. The raw public data were reprocessed by TCRdb itself: fastp quality trimming at Q25, MiXCR clonotype calling, in-frame beta chains only. Identical CDR3 protein sequences are pooled into one entry, listed with their most common genes and DNA. TCRdb assigned the V and J calls; the authors' analysis was not used. The sample data list 110,000 or so distinct CDR3 sequences, and about 93% of these were observed just once. The biggest ten clones account for less than 0.15% of the sample.

As concerns this clonotype: No cognate antigen has been identified for it. Qualities for individual bases were not recorded, and no much larger clone is one base off.

Peripheral blood CD8+ and CD4+ T cells from healthy donors, Susac syndrome patients and multiple sclerosis patients were profiled by high-throughput TCR beta sequencing. Healthy donors were age- and sex-matched controls. Bulk CD8+ and CD4+ T cells were purified by magnetic negative isolation, while CD8+ TEMRA cells were enriched using FACS. Blood was drawn into EDTA tubes, processed within 24 hours, and PBMCs were isolated by density gradient centrifugation. PBMCs intended for TCR sequencing were cryopreserved in liquid nitrogen and were subsequently thawed in a 37 degrees C water bath. A purity of at least 90% was achieved for sorted or isolated CD4+, CD8+ and CD8+ TEMRA cells. The sequenced material came from CD4+ T cells from PBMCs. The clonotype comes from a human donor in good health.

CDR3 reads: CASSHLNLLSSTDTQYF. The DNA is TGTGCCAGCAGCCACTTGAACCTCCTGAGTTCCACAGATACGCAGTATTTT. The rearranged segments are TRBV3-1 and TRBJ2-3; the D gene is not confidently resolved. V gives up 3 bases and J gives up 2 bases, and the segment between their germline ends measures 18 bases. The CDR3 runs 17 amino acids, cysteine and phenylalanine included. Only the CDR3 part of the read is kept: 51 bases, read in frame from the first base. Per the germline V gene (reference sequence), LGHDT is the CDR1 and YNNKEL is the CDR2.